This T cell receptor (beta chain) was obtained from a study of PD-L1 blockade in urothelial cancer. Study information: Starting in 2014, patients were given atezolizumab (1,200 mg intravenously every 3 weeks).

The CDR3 has 16 residues. V shed 0 bases and J 7 bases; nucleotides not matched to a gene: 11. The germline CDR1 and CDR2 sequences are SGHNT and YYREEE (reference sequence). Profiled with immunoSEQ multiplex PCR; TCRdb holds only in-frame clones, not every one. The sample holds about 22,000 clones, about 90% seen once. Time point noted: peripheral blood 6 weeks after treatment start. V usage is TRBV5-4 and J usage is TRBJ2-7; 9 bases are shared with TRBD1. Sequenced material: PBMCs, taken around atezolizumab (anti-PD-L1) treatment. The TCR sequence derives from a woman aged 60-70 years with urothelial cancer. The CDR3 DNA reads as TGTGCCAGCAGCTTGGCCGAAACAGGGGGCATTGGTGAGCAGTACTTC. It is translated as CASSLAETGGIGEQYF.